The present T cell receptor (beta chain) was sequenced within a study of blood T cells in healthy people across ages. Points on this clonotype: A junction boundary mismatches the germline segment, possibly from a read error.

Per germline, CDR1 MNHEY and CDR2 SVGAGI. The CDR3 is made up of 14 amino acids. A sample-barcoded 5' primer and a J-beta primer mix were used in a second PCR of about 7 to 12 cycles. TCRdb ran MiXCR on the 5' RACE reads and lists one entry per CDR3 protein. Of some 1.5 million distinct CDR3 sequences in the sample, roughly two fifths were seen once. The chain couples TRBV6-5 to TRBJ2-3; tentatively, D is TRBD1 (6 bases). The clonotype comes from a woman aged 18-29 years in good health. The sample taken for sequencing was blood. CDR3 coding DNA: TGTGCCAACAGTTGGACAGCTCACACAGATACGCAGTATTTT. Translated: CANSWTAHTDTQYF.